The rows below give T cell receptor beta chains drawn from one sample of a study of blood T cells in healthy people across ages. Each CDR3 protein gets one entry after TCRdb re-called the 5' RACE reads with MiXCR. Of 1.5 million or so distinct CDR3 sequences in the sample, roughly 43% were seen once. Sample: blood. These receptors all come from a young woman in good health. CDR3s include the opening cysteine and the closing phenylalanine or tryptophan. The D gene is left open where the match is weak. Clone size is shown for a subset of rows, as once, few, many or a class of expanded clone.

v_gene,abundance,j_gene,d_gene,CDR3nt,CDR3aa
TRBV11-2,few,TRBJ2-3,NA,TGTGCCAGCAGCTTCCCCTCACAGCGGGTGGCAGATACGCAGTATTTT,CASSFPSQRVADTQYF
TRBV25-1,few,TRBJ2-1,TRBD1,TGTGCCAGCAGTGGCGCAGGGGGCTCCTACAATGAGCAGTTCTTC,CASSGAGGSYNEQFF
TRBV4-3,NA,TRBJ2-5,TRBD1,TGCGCCAGCAGCCAAGAGGACAGGTGGAATGAGCAGTACTTC,CASSQEDRWNEQYF
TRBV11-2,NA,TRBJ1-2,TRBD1,TGTGCCAGCAGCCGGAACAGGGGGCCGCCCTATGGCTACACCTTC,CASSRNRGPPYGYTF
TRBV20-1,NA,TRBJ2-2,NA,TGCAGTGCTAAAAAAGGGGCCGGGGAGCTGTTTTTT,CSAKKGAGELFF
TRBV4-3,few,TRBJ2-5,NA,TGCGCCAGCAGCCAAGATTTGCGCTTGGAGACCCAGTACTTC,CASSQDLRLETQYF
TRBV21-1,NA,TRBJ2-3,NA,TGTGCCAGCAGCAAAGAGTGGGGGAGTGGGCCCCCTACTCATACGCAGTATTTT,CASSKEWGSGPPTHTQYF
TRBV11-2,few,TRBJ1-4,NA,TGTGCCAGCAGCTTCGGGAGTCGTGATGAAAAACTGTTTTTT,CASSFGSRDEKLFF
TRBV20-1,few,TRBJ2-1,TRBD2,TGCAGTGCGAGGACGGGACTAGCGGGAGGTGGCAATGAGCAGTTCTTC,CSARTGLAGGGNEQFF
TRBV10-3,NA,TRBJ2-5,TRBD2,TGTGCCATCAGTGGGGCTAGCGGGGGTGAGACCCAGTACTTC,CAISGASGGETQYF
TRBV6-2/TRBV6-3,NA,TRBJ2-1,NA,TGTGCCAGCCGAACTAGCAGTGAGCAGTTCTTC,CASRTSSEQFF
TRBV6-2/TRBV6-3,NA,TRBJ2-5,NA,TGTGCCAGCAGTTATACCACCGAGACCCAGTACTTC,CASSYTTETQYF
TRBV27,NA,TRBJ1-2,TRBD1,TGTGCCAGCAGTTGGGGACAGGGGCACTATGGCTACACCTTC,CASSWGQGHYGYTF
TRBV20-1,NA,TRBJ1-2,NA,TGCAGTGTATCTGACAGGTCCATGAGCTATGGCTACACCTTC,CSVSDRSMSYGYTF
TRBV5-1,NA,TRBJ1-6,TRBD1,TGCGCCAGCAGCGGGACAGGGAACAATTCACCCCTCCACTTT,CASSGTGNNSPLHF
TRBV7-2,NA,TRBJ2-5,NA,TGTGCCAGCAGCTCGGGACTGAACCCCCAAGAGATCCAGTACTTC,CASSSGLNPQEIQYF
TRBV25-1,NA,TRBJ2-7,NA,TGTGCCGCAGGAGGGTTCTACGAGCAGTACTTC,CAAGGFYEQYF
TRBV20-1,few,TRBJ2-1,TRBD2,TGCAGTGCTAGAAAGGCGGGAGTGGGTGAGCAGTTCTTC,CSARKAGVGEQFF
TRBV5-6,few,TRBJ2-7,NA,TGTGCCAGCAGCTTGATGTACAATGAGCAGTACTTC,CASSLMYNEQYF
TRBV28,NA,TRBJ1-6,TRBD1,TGTGCCAGCAGTTTAGCGGGCGCAGGGGGCCTCAATAATTCACCCCTCCACTTT,CASSLAGAGGLNNSPLHF
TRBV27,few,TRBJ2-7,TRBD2,TGTGCCAGCAGTTTATCCATCGGGGGGGATTACAATGAGCAGTACTTC,CASSLSIGGDYNEQYF
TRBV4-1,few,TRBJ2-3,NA,TGCGCCAGCAGCCAAACCACCGTTAAGGAGCAGCCGCAGTATTTT,CASSQTTVKEQPQYF
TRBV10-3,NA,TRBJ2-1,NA,TGTGCCACAGGACGACCGGGGAACAATGAGCAGTTCTTC,CATGRPGNNEQFF
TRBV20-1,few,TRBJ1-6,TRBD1,TGCAGTGCTAGAGATCTCTTACGGGACAGCTATAATTCACCCCTCCACTTT,CSARDLLRDSYNSPLHF
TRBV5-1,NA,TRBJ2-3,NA,TGCGCCAGCAGCTTCGACAGAGCCACTAGCACAGATACGCAGTATTTT,CASSFDRATSTDTQYF
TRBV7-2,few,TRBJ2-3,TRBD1,TGTGCCAGCAGCCAGAAGGCCTCGACAGGGTGGTTCACAGATACGCAGTATTTT,CASSQKASTGWFTDTQYF
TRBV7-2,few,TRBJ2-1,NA,TGTGCCAGCAGCTCTGTGTGGAATGAGCAGTTCTTC,CASSSVWNEQFF
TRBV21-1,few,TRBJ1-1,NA,TGTGCCAGCAGCAAAAGCCAAGAGGTACCGGTGAACACTGAAGCTTTCTTT,CASSKSQEVPVNTEAFF
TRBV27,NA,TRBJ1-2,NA,TGTGCCAGCAGTTCTATCACCGGTATAGGTTTGGGCTACACCTTC,CASSSITGIGLGYTF
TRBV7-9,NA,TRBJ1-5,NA,TGTGCCAGCAGCTTAGGAACTGCGTTTTATAGCAATCAGCCCCAGCATTTT,CASSLGTAFYSNQPQHF
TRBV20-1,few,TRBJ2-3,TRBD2,TGCAGTGCTAGTATACCTAGCGGCTTTAGCACAGATACGCAGTATTTT,CSASIPSGFSTDTQYF
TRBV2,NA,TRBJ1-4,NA,TGTGCCAGCAGAGGGGACTTTCCAACTAATGAAAAACTGTTTTTT,CASRGDFPTNEKLFF
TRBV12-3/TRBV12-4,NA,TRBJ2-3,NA,TGTGCCAGCGGACTTAGCGGCCGCACAGATACGCAGTATTTT,CASGLSGRTDTQYF
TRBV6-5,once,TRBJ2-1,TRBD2,TGTGCCAGCAGTTACTCCTGGACTAGCGCTAGTGAGCAGTTCTTC,CASSYSWTSASEQFF
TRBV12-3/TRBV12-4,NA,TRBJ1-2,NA,TGTGCCAGCAGTCCACTACCGGGACCTACCTATGGCTACACCTTC,CASSPLPGPTYGYTF
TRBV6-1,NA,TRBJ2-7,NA,TGTGCCAGCACTCCCGACGGCTTCGAGCAGTACTTC,CASTPDGFEQYF
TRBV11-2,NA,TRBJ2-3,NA,TGTGCCAGCAGCTTAGGAAGGGGTTCCACGGATACGCTGTATTTT,CASSLGRGSTDTLYF
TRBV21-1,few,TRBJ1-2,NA,TGTGCCAGCAGCAAATGGCCGGGACAGATTTTTTCCTATGGCTACACCTTC,CASSKWPGQIFSYGYTF
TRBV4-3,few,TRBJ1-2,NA,TGCGCCAGCAGCCATGGGACGGCGGGCGGCTACACCTTC,CASSHGTAGGYTF
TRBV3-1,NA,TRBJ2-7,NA,TGTGCCAGCAGCCAGTTAGACAGTTCTAACGAGCAGTACTTC,CASSQLDSSNEQYF
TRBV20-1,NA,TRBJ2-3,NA,TGCAGTGCGCCTACTAGTTCGGCAGATACGCAGTATTTT,CSAPTSSADTQYF
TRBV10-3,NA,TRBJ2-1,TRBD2,TGTGCCATCTCTGTACGAACTAGCGGGGAAGAGCAGTTCTTC,CAISVRTSGEEQFF
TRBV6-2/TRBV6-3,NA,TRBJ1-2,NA,TGTGCCAGCAGTTATCCGATACGGAACGGCTATGGCTACACCTTC,CASSYPIRNGYGYTF
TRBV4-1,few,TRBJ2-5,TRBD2,TGCGCCAGCAGCCAAGGCCCAGCGGGAGAAGAGACCCAGTACTTC,CASSQGPAGEETQYF
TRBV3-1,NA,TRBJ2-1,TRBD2,TGTGCCAGCAGCCAAGGGACTAGCGGGAGGGCCGGGTACAATGAGCAGTTCTTC,CASSQGTSGRAGYNEQFF
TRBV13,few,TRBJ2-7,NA,TGTGCCAGCAGCCTCGGAGGGCAGGGCTTCACCTACGAGCAGTACTTC,CASSLGGQGFTYEQYF
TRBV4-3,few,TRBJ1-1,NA,TGCGCCAGCAGCCAAGTCCCCGGAGCGAACACTGAAGCTTTCTTT,CASSQVPGANTEAFF